This entry lists 2 T cell receptor beta chains sequenced from one sample in a study of blood T cell repertoires in COVID-19. Sequencing used immunoSEQ multiplex PCR; TCRdb keeps in-frame clones, though not all of them. The table has fewer than 350,000 clones, roughly nine tenths seen once. What was sequenced was peripheral blood. These receptors were obtained from a woman aged 55-75 years with COVID-19, enrolled during active disease.

This clone turned up a few times. This sample also contains other DNA sequences that code for the same CDR3. The CDR3 nucleotides are TGTGCCAGCAGCTTGTACGCTAACAATGAGCAGTTCTTC. Amino acids: CASSLYANNEQFF. V and J are TRBV7-3 and TRBJ2-1; D unclear. CDR1 and CDR2 from the germline V gene are SGHTA and FQGTGA. This CDR3 region has 13 residues. Trimming took 3 bases from V and 5 from J, leaving 8 bases between them.

The CDR3 sequence: CASSPVGAREKLFF. The CDR3, as DNA: TGTGCCAGCTCACCAGTGGGGGCGAGGGAAAAACTGTTTTTT. The J gene is TRBJ1-4, the V gene TRBV18, with a weak D call TRBD1 (6 bases). Per the germline V gene, CDR1 is KGHSH and CDR2 is LQKENI. Trimming removed 2 bases at V and 8 bases at J, with 12 bases between. The CDR3 contains 14 residues.